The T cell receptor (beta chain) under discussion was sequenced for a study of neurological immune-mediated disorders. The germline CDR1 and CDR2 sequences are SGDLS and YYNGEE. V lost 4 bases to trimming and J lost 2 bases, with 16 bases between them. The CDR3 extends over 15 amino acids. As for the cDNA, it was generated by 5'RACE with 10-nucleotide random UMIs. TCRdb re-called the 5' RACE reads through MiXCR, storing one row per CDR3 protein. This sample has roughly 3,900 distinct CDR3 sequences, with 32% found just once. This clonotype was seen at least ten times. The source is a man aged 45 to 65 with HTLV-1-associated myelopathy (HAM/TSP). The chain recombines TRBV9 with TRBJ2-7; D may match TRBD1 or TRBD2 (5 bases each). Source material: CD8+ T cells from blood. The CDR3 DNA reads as TGTGCCAGCAGCCAGAGCGGAGAGGGGCCCTACGAGCAGTACTTC. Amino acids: CASSQSGEGPYEQYF. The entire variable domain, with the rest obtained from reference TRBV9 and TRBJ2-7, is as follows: DSGVTQTPKHLITATGQRVTLRCSPRSGDLSVYWYQQSLDQGLQFLIQYYNGEERAKGNILERFSAQQFPDLHSELNLSSLELGDSALYFCASSQSGEGPYEQYFGPGTRLTVT.